This T cell receptor (beta chain) was sequenced for a study of patients and donors after allogeneic stem cell transplantation. TCRdb re-analysed the RT-PCR reads in MiXCR, keeping a single row per CDR3 protein. The profile shows 20,000 to 30,000 distinct CDR3 sequences, roughly 43% of them singletons. J lost 7 bases, V lost 3 bases, and 4 bases had no gene match. The germline CDR1 and CDR2 sequences are MNHEY and SMNVEV (reference sequence). The CDR3 length is 15 residues. Sequencing was done on a sample of blood, either unsorted or a sorted T cell fraction (not recorded which). The genes are TRBV27 and TRBJ1-6; the match to TRBD1 covers 9 bases. This sequence originates from a human donor who was either an allogeneic HSCT recipient or a stem cell or donor lymphocyte infusion donor (not recorded which). It is not recorded whose cells these are; they may come from a transplant donor. The CDR3 spells CASSFTGTGNSPLHF. The CDR3 DNA reads as TGTGCCAGCAGTTTCACCGGGACAGGGAATTCACCCCTCCACTTT.